This paragraph reports one T cell receptor (beta chain). Authors' analysis steps: For nucleated cells, counts were estimated from reference gene primer amplification. Assay used: immunoSEQ multiplex PCR; TCRdb lists only in-frame clones, some missing. D and trimming come from the DNA, and the V and J calls and clone size come from that table. Found here are 300,000 to 350,000 clones, roughly 90% of them singletons; the top ten hold 3.5% to 4.5%. These data come from a study of blood T cell repertoires in COVID-19. The overall study: COVID-19 samples collected from the United States, Italy and Spain covered acute and convalescent phases.

The V gene end was trimmed by 1 base and the J gene end by 2 bases; junction bases not matched to a gene: 1. Germline CDR1 is KGHSH and CDR2 is LQKENI. The CDR3 is made up of 15 amino acids. Which cohort a participant joined came from the clinical history participants gave. The source is a woman between 18 and 29 years old with acute COVID-19. The J gene is TRBJ2-3, the V gene TRBV18; 9 positions agree with TRBD2. Sequencing was done on a sample of PBMCs or T cells enriched from blood (not recorded which). CDR3 coding DNA: TGTGCCAGCTCACCACGGACTAGCGCCACAGATACGCAGTATTTT. Protein: CASSPRTSATDTQYF.